The 30 T cell receptor beta chains below come from one sample, sequenced in a study of OX40 agonist ivuxolimab in advanced cancers. Using immunoSEQ multiplex PCR, the repertoire was profiled, and TCRdb retains in-frame clones only, with some absent. The table has 50,000 to 70,000 clones, over 75% seen once. The source was CD4+ or CD8+ T cells sorted from blood, collected in a trial of the OX40 agonist ivuxolimab. These receptors were obtained from an adult with an advanced solid tumor such as melanoma, head and neck, liver or kidney cancer.

The V call is TRBV2, the J call TRBJ2-1; no clear D gene. Germline lookup yields CDR1 SNHLY and CDR2 FYNNEI. The CDR3 is 12 residues long. The ends were cut back, 10 bases at V and 2 bases at J, with 9 bases in the middle. CDR3 in amino acids: CAISGPYNEQFF. The CDR3 DNA sequence: TGTGCCATCTCCGGGCCCTACAATGAGCAGTTCTTC.

This chain joins TRBV28 and TRBJ2-5; 8 nucleotides match TRBD2. This CDR3 is built from 16 residues. The junction had 11 bases not matched to a gene; V was cut back by 5 bases and J by 3 bases. The V gene's germline CDR1 is MDHEN and CDR2 SYDVKM. The CDR3 DNA is TGTGCCAGCAGTCCGATCTCGGGGGGGTTCGAAGAGACCCAGTACTTC. Amino acid sequence: CASSPISGGFEETQYF.

The rearrangement uses TRBV19 and TRBJ2-6; maybe TRBD2 (5 bases). CDR1 LNHDA and CDR2 SQIVND come from the germline V gene (reference sequence). Trimming removed 3 bases at V and 0 bases at J, with 12 bases between. This CDR3 has 17 residues. CDR3 nucleotides: TGTGCCAGTAGTATCGGGATAGGGATCTCTGGGGCCAACGTCCTGACTTTC. Its protein product is CASSIGIGISGANVLTF.

The chain is built from TRBV19 and TRBJ2-7; 8 positions agree with TRBD1. This CDR3 is built from 15 residues. V lost 3 bases to trimming and J lost 7 bases; unmatched junction nucleotides: 11. Germline lookup yields CDR1 LNHDA and CDR2 SQIVND (reference sequence). The CDR3 nucleotides are TGTGCCAGTAGTATCCCGGACAGGGCGCTTGATGAGCAGTACTTC. Its translation: CASSIPDRALDEQYF.

The chain joins TRBV10-2 to TRBJ2-7, with 7 bases that match TRBD2. Germline values: CDR1 WSHSY, CDR2 SAAADI. The CDR3 totals 15 residues. V was pared by 2 bases and J by 2 bases, with 6 bases of the junction left unmatched. The CDR3 DNA sequence: TGCGCCAGCAGTGAGGTTTCTAGCGGAGCCTACGAGCAGTACTTC. Encoded protein: CASSEVSSGAYEQYF.

The CDR3 here is CASSKDRVALNEQFF. CDR3 in DNA: TGTGCCAGTAGCAAGGACAGGGTTGCGTTAAATGAGCAGTTCTTC. The rearrangement links TRBV19 to TRBJ2-1, with 8 nucleotides matching TRBD1. CDR1 is LNHDA and CDR2 is SQIVND in the germline V gene (reference sequence). Trimming removed 6 bases from V and 7 bases from J; junction bases left unmatched: 11. CDR3 length: 15 amino acids.

The chain carries TRBV19 and TRBJ1-1; perhaps TRBD1 as D (6 bases). CDR1 LNHDA and CDR2 SQIVND come from the germline V gene (reference sequence). This CDR3 spans 13 amino acids. The V end was cut by 3 bases, the J end by 11 bases, with 16 bases between. The DNA for the CDR3 is TGTGCCAGTAGTATGGACAGCGGGGTTTCGGCTTTCTTT. This gives the protein CASSMDSGVSAFF.

The chain links TRBV19 to TRBJ1-2, with TRBD1 as a possible D gene (6 bases). The CDR3 consists of 14 residues. Trimming took off 3 bases at V and 3 bases at J, with 11 bases between the two ends. From germline, CDR1 is LNHDA and CDR2 SQIVND (reference sequence). The CDR3 DNA follows: TGTGCCAGTAGTATGCAGGGGTCTGACTATGGCTACACCTTC. Its protein product is CASSMQGSDYGYTF. Together with reference TRBV19 and TRBJ1-2, the CDR3 gives the full variable domain: DGGITQSPKYLFRKEGQNVTLSCEQNLNHDAMYWYRQDPGQGLRLIYYSQIVNDFQKGDIAEGYSVSREKKESFPLTVTSAQKNPTAFYLCASSMQGSDYGYTFGSGTRLTVV.

The chain uses TRBV27 and TRBJ1-5; D not certain. This CDR3 is 12 amino acids long. V was cut by 5 bases and J by 9 bases, with 11 bases left in between. Germline values: CDR1 MNHEY, CDR2 SMNVEV (reference sequence). The CDR3: CASSKTPGPQHF. The CDR3 DNA follows: TGTGCCAGCAGTAAAACCCCGGGGCCCCAGCATTTT.

The chain is built from TRBV7-9 and TRBJ2-1; D is uncertain. Trimming took 2 bases from V and 7 from J, leaving 15 bases between them. This CDR3 spans 15 amino acids. Germline V CDR1 and CDR2: SEHNR, FQNEAQ (reference sequence). CDR3: CASSLSEFFANEQFF. The CDR3 coding sequence is TGTGCCAGCAGCTTATCTGAGTTTTTTGCGAATGAGCAGTTCTTC.

The chain couples TRBV19 to TRBJ2-1; the match to TRBD1 covers 10 bases. The CDR3 extends over 14 amino acids. The J segment lost 8 bases and the V segment lost 8 bases, leaving 9 bases of the junction unmatched. Germline CDR1 reads LNHDA; CDR2 reads SQIVND (reference sequence). The CDR3 loop is CASVPGQGRYEQFF. The CDR3 nucleotides read TGTGCCAGTGTTCCGGGACAGGGGCGCTATGAGCAGTTCTTC. The full variable domain, rest sourced from reference TRBV19 and TRBJ2-1, is DGGITQSPKYLFRKEGQNVTLSCEQNLNHDAMYWYRQDPGQGLRLIYYSQIVNDFQKGDIAEGYSVSREKKESFPLTVTSAQKNPTAFYLCASVPGQGRYEQFFGPGTRLTVL.

This clone was recorded once. J is TRBJ2-7 and V is TRBV13; a weak D match, TRBD2 (6 bases). The V gene lost 4 bases and the J gene lost 2 bases, with 12 bases spanning the gap. CDR1 and CDR2 (germline): PRHDT, FYEKMQ (reference sequence). The CDR3 covers 14 residues. The CDR3, as DNA: TGTGCCAGCAGCTCAACGGGACTGCCCTACGAGCAGTACTTC. Translated: CASSSTGLPYEQYF.

The V gene is TRBV18, the J gene TRBJ1-1; D is unresolved. There are 12 residues in the CDR3. The germline CDR1 and CDR2 sequences are KGHSH and LQKENI. Trimming removed 2 bases from V and 9 bases from J, with 10 bases in between. The CDR3 DNA follows: TGTGCCAGCTCACCAGGCAGCGATAAAGCTTTCTTT. Its translation: CASSPGSDKAFF.

The rearrangement joins TRBV5-1 to TRBJ1-2; 8 nucleotides line up with TRBD1. The J segment lost 8 bases and the V segment lost 2 bases, leaving 5 bases of the junction unmatched. The CDR3 consists of 13 residues. Germline assignment: CDR1 SGHRS and CDR2 YFSETQ. The CDR3 here is CASSFGQGDGYTF. The CDR3 coding sequence is TGCGCCAGCAGCTTCGGACAGGGAGACGGCTACACCTTC.

This clone was seen more than once but under ten times. V usage is TRBV10-1 and J usage is TRBJ1-5, with D tentatively TRBD1 (6 bases). CDR3 size: 13 residues. Trimming removed 10 bases from V and 0 bases from J, with 10 bases in between. Germline V gene data show CDR1 as WNHNN and CDR2 as SYGVQD (reference sequence). CDR3 nucleotide sequence: TGCGCCACAGGGGAATATAGCAATCAGCCCCAGCATTTT. Translation gives CATGEYSNQPQHF.

CDR3 loop: CASFTPPAGIQYF. CDR3 DNA: TGTGCCAGCTTCACCCCGCCTGCGGGAATCCAGTACTTC. V usage is TRBV27 and J usage is TRBJ2-5; tentative D call: TRBD2 (6 bases). Per the germline V gene, CDR1 is MNHEY and CDR2 is SMNVEV (reference sequence). Trimming took 8 bases from V and 10 from J, leaving 20 bases between them. This CDR3 has 13 residues.

CDR3 bases: TGTGCCAGCAGTACTGGACAGTACGGGGGGGAGACCCAGTACTTC. Translating gives CASSTGQYGGETQYF. This sequence joins TRBV27 and TRBJ2-5; D may be TRBD2 (7 bases). V lost 5 bases and J 5 bases, leaving 18 bases between the germline ends. The CDR3 extends over 15 amino acids. Looked up from germline, CDR1 is MNHEY and CDR2 is SMNVEV (reference sequence).

The chain employs TRBV7-9 and TRBJ2-3; D tentatively fits TRBD1 or TRBD2 (6 bases each). Looked up from germline, CDR1 is SEHNR and CDR2 is FQNEAQ (reference sequence). CDR3 length: 14 amino acids. V was trimmed by 1 base and J by 10 bases, leaving 15 bases between them. The CDR3 DNA reads TGTGCCAGCAGCTTAGGGGGGGCCCTTTATTCGCAGTATTTT. Translating gives CASSLGGALYSQYF.

The CDR3 DNA is TGTGCCAGCAGTTCCCAGGGAAAGGTCACAGATACGCAGTATTTT. Its protein product is CASSSQGKVTDTQYF. This chain joins TRBV28 and TRBJ2-3, with D maybe TRBD1 (5 bases). The CDR3 runs 15 residues. The V and J ends lost 4 bases and 2 bases respectively, with 13 bases between them. In germline, CDR1 is MDHEN, CDR2 SYDVKM.

The CDR3 DNA reads as TGTGCCAGCAGCTTAGGTTCTGGGGGGAAATGGCAGCCCCAGCATTTT. It yields the protein CASSLGSGGKWQPQHF. The chain has TRBV7-3 and TRBJ1-5, with D possibly TRBD1 on 5 matching bases. Germline V gives CDR1 SGHTA, CDR2 FQGTGA. This CDR3 contains 16 residues. V lost 2 bases and J lost 7, with 18 bases in between.

The rearrangement links TRBV4-1 to TRBJ2-5, with D maybe TRBD2 (7 bases). From germline, CDR1 is MGHRA and CDR2 YSYEKL. V was clipped by 4 bases and J by 5 bases, with 20 bases between them. CDR3 length: 16 amino acids. The DNA for the CDR3 is TGCGCCAGCAGCCCTTATGGGGGGGGCGTGCGGGAGACCCAGTACTTC. This encodes CASSPYGGGVRETQYF.

The chain is built from TRBV7-3 and TRBJ1-1, with D perhaps matching TRBD1 (5 bases). V was clipped by 1 base and J by 1 base, with 10 bases between them. Germline V lookup: CDR1 SGHTA, CDR2 FQGTGA. The CDR3 has 15 amino acids. As DNA, the CDR3 is TGTGCCAGCAGCTTAAATTCCGGGGCGAACACTGAAGCTTTCTTT. As protein: CASSLNSGANTEAFF.

The chain couples TRBV19 to TRBJ2-1; 11 bases are shared with TRBD2. CDR3 size: 15 residues. V shed 5 bases, J shed 3 bases, and the junction held 3 bases outside the gene matches. Germline lookup yields CDR1 LNHDA and CDR2 SQIVND (reference sequence). CDR3 DNA sequence: TGTGCCAGTAGTCAACTAGCGGGGGTCTACAATGAGCAGTTCTTC. Its protein product is CASSQLAGVYNEQFF.

This chain uses TRBV4-2 with TRBJ2-7; the D is unclear. V lost 6 bases, J lost 4 bases, and 1 base lay in between. Germline V lookup: CDR1 LGHNA, CDR2 YNFKEQ. CDR3 length equals 9 residues. The CDR3 bases are TGTGCCAGCAGTTACGAGCAGTACTTC. It translates to CASSYEQYF.

The V call is TRBV5-4, the J call TRBJ1-6; 8 positions match TRBD1. Germline V gene sequence: CDR1 SGHNT, CDR2 YYREEE (reference sequence). CDR3 size: 16 residues. After removal of 5 bases from V and 3 bases from J, the junction contained 7 bases not matched to a gene. CDR3: CASSPKDRDYNSPLHF. The CDR3 nucleotides are TGTGCCAGCAGTCCTAAGGACAGGGACTATAATTCACCCCTCCACTTT.

The CDR3 DNA follows: TGTGCCTCATCCTGGGCAGGGGCCTACGAGCAGTACTTC. Encoded protein: CASSWAGAYEQYF. The chain joins TRBV19 to TRBJ2-7, with D possibly being TRBD1 (6 bases). Germline-derived CDR1 and CDR2 are LNHDA and SQIVND (reference sequence). This CDR3 is 13 amino acids long. Trimming left V 11 bases short and J 2 bases short, with 16 bases between.

The sample holds a few counts of this clone. This chain connects TRBV27 to TRBJ2-7, with TRBD2 matching 7 bases. Germline CDR1 and CDR2: MNHEY and SMNVEV (reference sequence). V gave up 6 bases and J gave up 0 bases; unmatched junction bases: 2. This CDR3 is built from 13 residues. The CDR3 sequence: CASSRTSSYEQYF. CDR3 in DNA: TGTGCCAGCAGCAGGACTAGCTCCTACGAGCAGTACTTC.

The V gene is TRBV11-2, the J gene TRBJ2-1; 8 bases match TRBD2. This CDR3 spans 17 amino acids. Germline V CDR1 and CDR2: SGHAT, FQNNGV. Germline trimming cut 5 bases from V and 5 bases from J; bases unmatched to any gene: 14. The CDR3 bases are TGTGCCAGCAGCCGAGGAGACGGGGGGGTGATCGACAATGAGCAGTTCTTC. Translating it yields CASSRGDGGVIDNEQFF.

The rearrangement links TRBV11-3 to TRBJ1-4, with unresolved D. CDR1 SGHNT and CDR2 YENEEA come from the germline V gene. This CDR3 has 17 residues. V was pared by 0 bases and J by 0 bases, with 11 bases between. CDR3 loop: CASSLEVRITTNEKLFF. CDR3 DNA sequence: TGTGCCAGCAGCTTAGAGGTACGCATAACAACTAATGAAAAACTGTTTTTT.

This sequence joins TRBV7-3 and TRBJ2-3, with TRBD1 matching 9 bases. Trimming at V came to 5 bases and at J to 0 bases, leaving 3 bases not matched to a gene. CDR3 size: 15 residues. Germline V gene sequence: CDR1 SGHTA, CDR2 FQGTGA. CDR3 coding DNA: TGTGCCAGCAGCCAGACAGGGGGAAGCACAGATACGCAGTATTTT. Residues: CASSQTGGSTDTQYF.